This T cell receptor beta chain derives from a study of shared clonotypes between healthy human individuals (dated by TCRdb to 2018 to 2020). Study-wide context: The cohort included three men and two women between 18 and 49 years of age. For each donor, three plates each were used for CD4 naive and CD4 memory, two plates were used for CD8 naive, and one plate was used for CD8 memory. Blood TCR repertoires of five healthy adults were deeply sequenced to estimate repertoire size and the extent of clonotype sharing between individuals. To increase sequencing depth and limit assay-specific biases, TCR repertoire library preparation and sequencing were carried out by different laboratories using diverse techniques. Per donor, leukapheresis produced somewhere between about 0.85 and 10 billion PBMCs.

About this clone: The antigen it binds to is not known. No base qualities exist here, and no much larger clone lies one base off it.

Cut back by 6 bases and 3 bases, the V and J ends lie 9 bases apart. Based on the germline V gene (reference sequence), the CDR1 and CDR2 sequences are MNHEY and SMNVEV. The CDR3 spans 13 residues, from the cysteine through the phenylalanine. The read is trimmed to its CDR3 DNA, 39 bases read in frame from base 1. The donors were healthy, HIV-negative adults who had no recently reported acute infections or vaccinations. All donors were Caucasian adults living in Nashville, Tennessee, USA. CD4+ T cells were enriched through magnetic negative selection, after which naive cells were positively selected on CD45RA and the remaining negative fraction served as the memory subset. Blood was collected by leukapheresis, and PBMCs were isolated by Ficoll-Histopaque density gradient centrifugation and then cryopreserved in liquid nitrogen vapor phase. Analytical flow cytometry was used to check the purity and quantity of every magnetically sorted T cell population. Genomic DNA was isolated from each sorted fraction and quantified by UV absorbance on a Nanodrop 2000c.

The paper as a whole reports these results and caveats: Compared with non-shared clonotypes, clonotypes shared by all four sorted-subset donors had higher generation probabilities. Sampling was restricted to blood, and TCR repertoires in tissue are likely to differ from TCR repertoires in blood. The small number of donors limited the genetic and exposure-history diversity represented. Incomplete sequencing was indicated by rarefaction of sorted-subset datasets, despite the large sequencing depth. Across a handful of donors, roughly 5.1% of naive CD4, 3% to 3.5% of naive CD8, about 2.3% of memory CD4, and about 0.44% of memory CD8 clonotypes were shared. Pairwise subsampling led to the expectation that sequencing depth would affect the degree of clonotype sharing among donors. Naive subsets generally had larger estimated clonotype richness than memory subsets did.

TCR CDR3 regions were amplified from genomic DNA by multiplex PCR using the deep immunoSEQ assay. Extracted genomic DNA from each cell subset was spread evenly across all wells of several immunoSEQ 96-well plates, with each plate serving as a replicate. For sorted subsets, 150 to 250 ng of genomic DNA, equivalent to about 30,000 T cell genomes, went into each replicate PCR. Purified libraries were measured with a Qubit 3.0 fluorometer, size-checked on a Bioanalyzer 2100, and measured again with the KAPA Library Quantification kit. Every immunoSEQ 96-well plate was sequenced on a separate single-read 150-cycle Illumina NextSeq 550 flow cell. Processing in the source paper ran as follows. Because the immunoSEQ output included only junctional sequences and no quality scores, the filtering could not be the same as the filtering used for full-length reads. Sequences were annotated with PyIR, a Python wrapper for IgBLAST v1.9, and V/J genes and CDR3 were assigned using IMGT germline references. Reads were filtered out if the reads had weak V/J assignments (E-value above 1e-6), no CDR3, stop codons, out-of-frame junctions, or ambiguous translated residues. V3J clonotypes were defined by identical inferred V gene, J gene, and CDR3 amino acid sequence. Percentage overlap between repertoires was calculated by dividing the number of shared unique clonotypes by the size of the smaller repertoire. RTK rarefaction, the Chao1 estimator, and Recon v2.1 estimates of unobserved clonotypes were used to assess repertoire richness. OLGA was used to compute generation probabilities for all TCRbeta clonotypes that the gDNA method yielded from a few donors. TCRdb stores this immuneACCESS table with in-frame sequences only. Part of the clones is absent; in the studies checked, under half of the shortfall reflects unresolved V genes, and no reason is known for the rest. V and J calls and clone size are as listed in that table; D and trimming were resolved from the DNA. The sample records about 1 million clones, about 74% of which are singletons. Clones ranked in the top ten supply roughly 1.5% of the sample.

The V gene is TRBV27 and the J gene is TRBJ1-5; TRBD1 is a possible D gene, resting on 6 matching bases. This TCR was recovered from a man younger than 35 in good health. Sequences were obtained from memory CD4+ T cells sorted from blood. The cell subset or site label of this sample denotes: CD45RA-negative fraction. The CDR3 in this case is CASRTGLNQPQHF. The sequence in DNA is TGTGCCAGCAGGACAGGACTCAATCAGCCCCAGCATTTT.